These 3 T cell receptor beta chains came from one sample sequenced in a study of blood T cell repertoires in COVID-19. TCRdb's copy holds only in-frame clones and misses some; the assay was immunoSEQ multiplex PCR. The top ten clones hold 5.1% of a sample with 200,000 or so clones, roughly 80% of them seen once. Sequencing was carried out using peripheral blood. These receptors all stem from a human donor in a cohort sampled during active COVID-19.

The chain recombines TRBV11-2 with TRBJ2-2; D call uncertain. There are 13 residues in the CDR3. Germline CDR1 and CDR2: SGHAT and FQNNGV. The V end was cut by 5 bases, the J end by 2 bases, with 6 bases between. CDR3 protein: CASSVTNTGELFF. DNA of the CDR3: TGTGCCAGCAGCGTAACTAACACCGGGGAGCTGTTTTTT. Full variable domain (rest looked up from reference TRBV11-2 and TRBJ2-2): EAGVAQSPRYKIIEKRQSVAFWCNPISGHATLYWYQQILGQGPKLLIQFQNNGVVDDSQLPKDRFSAERLKGVDSTLKIQPAKLEDSAVYLCASSVTNTGELFFGEGSRLTVL.

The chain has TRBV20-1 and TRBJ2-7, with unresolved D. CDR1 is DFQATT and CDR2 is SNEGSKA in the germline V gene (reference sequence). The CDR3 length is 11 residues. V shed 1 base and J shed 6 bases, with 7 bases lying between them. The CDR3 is CSARGVLEQYF. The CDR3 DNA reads TGCAGTGCTAGAGGAGTTCTCGAGCAGTACTTC.

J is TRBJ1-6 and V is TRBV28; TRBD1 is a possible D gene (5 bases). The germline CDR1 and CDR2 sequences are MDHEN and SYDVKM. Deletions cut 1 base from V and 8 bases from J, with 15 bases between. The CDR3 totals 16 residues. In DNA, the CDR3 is TGTGCCAGCAGTTTATTGGGGGGAATAGGTGATTCACCCCTCCACTTT. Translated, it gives CASSLLGGIGDSPLHF.